This TCR beta chain is drawn from a study of T cell responses to AZD1222 COVID-19 vaccine (dated by TCRdb to the early 2020s). Notes on the research overall: TCR sequencing was performed for about 250 trial participants, of whom around 210 were given two doses of AZD1222 and some 26 were given two doses of MenACWY control vaccine. Trial participants were enrolled by age into subgroups of 18-55, 56-69 and 70-plus years, and roughly 150, 30 and 60 TCR-sequenced participants, respectively, were included in these subgroups. What the work shows at the level of the full study, not this receptor alone: Nearly half of unique spike-specific TCRs reportedly recognized epitopes outside regions mutated in the B.1.351 and B.1.1.7 variants. In the small 56-69-year group, the increase in depth fell short of significance, most likely because of low power. Spike-specific TCR breadth and depth rose significantly after two AZD1222 doses compared with day 0 and with MenACWY recipients. Only five or six AZD1222 recipients were SARS-CoV-2 seropositive at baseline, limiting conclusions about previously exposed vaccinees. Because no day 14 peak-response samples were available, the repertoires could be characterized only after the peak T cell response. Most participants were white British and females outnumbered males, and the authors suggested that clonal diversity may have been underestimated. The vaccine-associated CD4 TCRs covered the entire spike protein, and the dominant responses fell in regions 160-218 and 743-854.

CDR1 and CDR2 (SGHVS, FQNEAQ) derive from the germline V gene. Counted from cysteine to phenylalanine, this CDR3 has 15 amino acids. This entry keeps only the CDR3 DNA: 45 bases, framed from base 1. V is trimmed back by 4 bases and J by 2 bases, and the junction contains 5 bases that no gene match accounts for. In light of the paper, this sample's time point label describes: baseline before first vaccination. The label giving this sample's treatment or condition can be read as: meningococcal conjugate vaccine given as trial control. The vaccinee samples were drawn from two UK trials, COV001 and COV002, one of which was a single-blind randomized controlled phase 2/3 trial testing AZD1222 (ChAdOx1 nCoV-19) in healthy adults. For TCRbeta chain sequencing, PBMC samples were collected from trial participants at day 0 and at day 28 after the second dose. Concerning this clone itself: Its recognized antigen is unknown. No base quality values were provided; no much bigger clone lies one nucleotide off.

The CDR3 regions of human TCRbeta chains were analyzed by immunosequencing. Per the authors' processing: TCRs in the repertoires were matched against a reference library of SARS-CoV-2-specific TCRs that had been generated with the MIRA antigen-specificity platform. Breadth was defined as the fraction of unique TCRs that were SARS-CoV-2-associated. Depth was defined as the fraction of total T cells that were SARS-CoV-2-associated. Each spike-specific TCR was assigned to its reactive spike region and to a CD4 or CD8 class using the MIRA data. Log10-transformed breadth and depth values were compared by one-way ANOVA with Sidak's multiple comparisons tests. In TCRdb, the immuneACCESS table is reduced to in-frame sequences with V and J assigned. These tables do not hold every clone; where another copy was compared, an unresolved V gene accounts for under half, and the others remain unexplained. V and J calls and clone size are copied from that table; D and trimming were computed from the DNA. The sample table records around 150,000 clones; roughly 94% of these occur just once. Together, the top ten hold roughly 4.5% of the sample.

This sequence uses TRBV7-8 and TRBJ2-1; 7 bases in the middle match TRBD1. This TCR was sampled from an adult in good health. The material was peripheral blood, obtained on day 0 of MenACWY control vaccination. Here is the DNA: TGTGCCAGCAGCTCGGGGACAGTCACCTACAATGAGCAGTTCTTC. Translated, it reads CASSSGTVTYNEQFF.